This is a list of T cell receptor beta chains from one sample in a study of OX40 agonist ivuxolimab in advanced cancers. Clones were read by immunoSEQ multiplex PCR, and TCRdb kept only the in-frame ones, dropping some. This table has roughly 67,000 clones, around 90% appearing once. Sequencing was performed on CD4+ or CD8+ T cells sorted from blood, taken in a trial of the OX40 agonist ivuxolimab. These receptors were collected from an adult with an advanced solid tumor such as melanoma, head and neck, liver or kidney cancer. Each CDR3 is given with its conserved first and last residue. Each record gives: V gene, clone size, CDR3 protein. Clone size is not always given. Where it is, it says once, few, many or a class for expanded clones.

TRBV5-1	NA	CASSSTSWAGGANVLTF
TRBV27	NA	CASSLTENTEAFF
TRBV4-3	NA	CASSQGTDFNEKLFF
TRBV9	NA	CASSVGGATNYGYTF
TRBV7-2	NA	CASSLGPWTPQHF
TRBV10-3	NA	CAIKGAAVTDTQYF
TRBV7-9	NA	CASSLGGDEQFF
TRBV5-5	NA	CASSLGDRLGTWNSPLHF
TRBV13	NA	CASSPGTGKAYEQYF
TRBV9	NA	CASSAAPVRGGYEQYF
TRBV6-1	NA	CASRAGTGGGTEAFF
TRBV10-3	NA	CAIKLAGDNYEQYF
TRBV7-9	once	CASSLLAGVTDTQYF
TRBV11-2	NA	CASSLLPPSSGEQETQYF
TRBV23-1	NA	CASSQRQGASNQPQHF
TRBV11-3	once	CASSLVSYNEQFF
TRBV13	NA	CASSASGFYGYTF
TRBV5-1	once	CASSLPQGNTEAFF
TRBV4-3	NA	CASSQGTGRIVGETQYF
TRBV7-9	NA	CASSLARGRVEEKLFF
TRBV5-6	NA	CASSSVPYEQYF
TRBV19	NA	CASSPLGGAYNEQFF
TRBV7-9	few	CASSFGIGRDGYTF
TRBV9	NA	CASRGREETQYF
TRBV7-6	NA	CASSLTGELEGYTF
TRBV11-2	NA	CASSPTAAGGSSYEQYF
TRBV29-1	NA	CSVEETGQYYEQYF
TRBV15	NA	CATSSPTGGTVDTQYF
TRBV5-4	NA	CASSLMQEGLNTEAFF
TRBV5-1	NA	CAWVTGSSYEQYF
TRBV5-5	NA	CASTSDRAPYEQYF
TRBV5-4	NA	CASSLLSLSTAAEAFF
TRBV7-9	NA	CASSLEVLAGDTQYF
TRBV5-6	NA	CASSPQWTGDEQYF
TRBV27	once	CASSADRGGETQYF
TRBV7-8	NA	CASSPRTGMGANVLTF
TRBV13	NA	CASSPRTGEVIDTQYF
TRBV4-2	NA	CASSQDPGAVSGANVLTF
TRBV6-4	NA	CASSDGSGGATDTQYF
TRBV10-2	NA	CASSEVVWSTEAFF
TRBV7-2	NA	CASSPDRYEQYF
TRBV4-1	once	CASSQGGQSYEQYF
TRBV19	few	CASSPTGNTEAFF
TRBV7-3	once	CASSFPTGELFF
TRBV6-5	NA	CASSYARSQHF
TRBV29-1	NA	CSVPSYGTGELFF
TRBV7-6	NA	CASSSYGDGDTQYF
TRBV13	NA	CASSARDGSTDTQYF
TRBV7-9	NA	CASSGGNRISTEAFF
TRBV5-6	NA	CASSLGTRGYSNQPQHF
TRBV15	NA	CATSRGGEGNTIYF
TRBV5-6	NA	CASRGADPNTEAFF
TRBV7-9	NA	CASITGTEAFF
TRBV7-6	NA	CASSTRTGEIGELFF
TRBV4-1	NA	CASSQVGGSNQPQHF
TRBV10-3	NA	CAISESNYNEQYF
TRBV6-1	NA	CASSEWGGEGTDTQYF
TRBV11-2	NA	CASSPYPGGYEQYF
TRBV4-3	NA	CASSQDWGLSNEQFF